This passage covers 18 T cell receptor beta chains from one sample sequenced in a study of shared clonotypes between healthy human individuals. Selected positively for CCR7 and CD45RO-negative, naive CD8 cells excluded terminally differentiated effector memory CD45RA+ cells. Produced via immunoSEQ multiplex PCR; TCRdb's table is partial and in-frame only. The repertoire holds about 2 million clones, with approximately 94% as singletons. The material sequenced was naive CD8+ T cells sorted from blood. The receptors here all came from a man aged 18 to 35 in good health.

The chain has TRBV2 and TRBJ2-7; the match to TRBD1 covers 8 bases. CDR1 is SNHLY, CDR2 FYNNEI, per germline. This CDR3 comprises 14 residues. The trim removed 6 bases at V and 1 base at J, leaving 5 bases unmatched. CDR3 loop: CASRAQGASYEQYF. CDR3 coding DNA: TGTGCCAGCAGGGCCCAGGGGGCGTCCTACGAGCAGTACTTC.

The chain uses TRBV19 and TRBJ2-7; 8 bases line up with TRBD2. The V segment lost 3 bases and the J segment 5 bases; nucleotides outside the gene matches: 9. Germline V gene lookup returns CDR1 LNHDA and CDR2 SQIVND (reference sequence). The CDR3 is 15 residues long. CDR3 amino acids: CASSILGGGSDEQYF. The CDR3 DNA reads TGTGCCAGTAGTATTCTTGGCGGGGGGTCTGACGAGCAGTACTTC.

The chain couples TRBV6-1 to TRBJ2-5; TRBD2 might be the D (7 bases). The CDR3 sequence is 15 residues long. Germline CDR1 reads MNHNS; CDR2 reads SASEGT. V lost 4 bases, J lost 7 bases, and 19 bases lay in between. This CDR3 is CASSGLIGGQGTQYF. CDR3 in DNA: TGTGCCAGCAGTGGTCTTATCGGGGGGCAGGGGACCCAGTACTTC.

In regard to this clone: Other DNA sequences from this sample encode an identical CDR3 as well. J is TRBJ1-1 and V is TRBV6-1; D remains unclear. The CDR3 sequence is 11 residues long. Germline V gene sequence: CDR1 MNHNS, CDR2 SASEGT. V was pared by 4 bases and J by 5 bases, with 5 bases between. CDR3 protein: CASSVGTEAFF. In nucleotides, the CDR3 is TGTGCCAGCAGTGTAGGGACTGAAGCTTTCTTT.

The V call is TRBV4-1, the J call TRBJ2-1; 7 positions match TRBD2. The CDR3 spans 15 residues. CDR1 and CDR2 (germline): MGHRA, YSYEKL. The V gene end was trimmed by 1 base and the J gene end by 7 bases; junction bases not matched to a gene: 7. The CDR3 protein is CASSQAWTSPNEQFF. In nucleotides, the CDR3 is TGCGCCAGCAGCCAAGCCTGGACTAGTCCTAATGAGCAGTTCTTC.

The chain carries TRBV25-1 and TRBJ2-3, with unresolved D. CDR1 MGHDK and CDR2 SYGVNS come from the germline V gene. The CDR3 totals 11 residues. Trimming removed 11 bases at V and 8 bases at J, with 14 bases between. The CDR3 here is CASSPSVTQYF. In DNA, the CDR3 is TGTGCCTCTTCCCCTAGTGTTACGCAGTATTTT.

As to this clone: The same CDR3 is also encoded by other DNA sequences in this sample. The chain has TRBV6-6 and TRBJ2-3; D uncertain. This CDR3 is built from 12 residues. With 2 bases removed from V and 6 bases from J, the gap between germline ends came to 6 bases. Germline V gene sequence: CDR1 MNHNY, CDR2 SVGAGI (reference sequence). The CDR3, as DNA: TGTGCCAGCAGTTACCCAGCGGATACGCAGTATTTT. This codes for CASSYPADTQYF.

The rearrangement links TRBV4-1 to TRBJ2-7; D is undetermined. Germline lookup yields CDR1 MGHRA and CDR2 YSYEKL. The V end lost 0 bases, the J end lost 3 bases, and 12 bases lay between the germline ends. The CDR3 totals 15 residues. As DNA, the CDR3 is TGCGCCAGCAGCCAAGATCTAGACGGGCGCTACGAGCAGTACTTC. Translating it yields CASSQDLDGRYEQYF.

The V gene is TRBV7-9, the J gene TRBJ1-2; TRBD1 agrees at 7 bases. V was pared by 0 bases and J by 6 bases, with 10 bases of the junction left unmatched. Germline values: CDR1 SEHNR, CDR2 FQNEAQ (reference sequence). The CDR3 consists of 16 residues. The CDR3 here is CASSLARRDRGDGYTF. CDR3 sequence (DNA): TGTGCCAGCAGCTTAGCGCGGAGGGACAGAGGGGATGGCTACACCTTC.

The genes are TRBV6-1 and TRBJ2-7; the D gene is possibly TRBD1 (6 bases). V lost 4 bases to trimming and J lost 3 bases, with 16 bases between them. Germline V gene data show CDR1 as MNHNS and CDR2 as SASEGT. This CDR3 is built from 15 residues. CDR3 DNA: TGTGCCAGCAGTGGATGGACAGAAGAGGGCTACGAGCAGTACTTC. Its translation: CASSGWTEEGYEQYF.

CDR3 DNA sequence: TGTGCCAGCAGCAAAGCCGATGACATGAAGGGAGAGTATTCACCCCTCCACTTT. The encoded protein is CASSKADDMKGEYSPLHF. The chain carries TRBV21-1 and TRBJ1-6. TRBV21-1 is flagged as a pseudogene. This CDR3 spans 18 amino acids.

The chain uses TRBV4-2 and TRBJ2-2; a possible D gene is TRBD2 (6 bases). In germline, CDR1 is LGHNA, CDR2 YNFKEQ. The CDR3 totals 17 residues. The V and J ends lost 1 base and 5 bases respectively, with 17 bases between them. This CDR3 is CASSQVGRGMMTGELFF. The CDR3 DNA is TGTGCCAGCAGCCAAGTAGGGCGGGGAATGATGACCGGGGAGCTGTTTTTT.

Note on this clone: Other DNA sequences in this specimen translate into the identical CDR3. This chain connects TRBV29-1 to TRBJ2-2, with D unclear. V lost 2 bases and J 2 bases, leaving 6 bases between the germline ends. The CDR3 covers 13 residues. Germline values: CDR1 SQVTM, CDR2 ANQGSEA. The CDR3 DNA follows: TGCAGCGTTGAAACGGCAAACACCGGGGAGCTGTTTTTT. Translation: CSVETANTGELFF.

The rearrangement uses TRBV29-1 and TRBJ1-2; the D is unclear. Trimming shortened V by 4 bases and J by 0 bases, and 12 bases separated the two germline ends. Germline V lookup: CDR1 SQVTM, CDR2 ANQGSEA. There are 14 residues in the CDR3. Here the CDR3 reads CSVGPEASNYGYTF. The CDR3 DNA reads TGCAGCGTTGGGCCGGAAGCCTCTAACTATGGCTACACCTTC.

This chain links TRBV14 with TRBJ2-1; a possible D gene is TRBD2 (5 bases). The CDR3 covers 14 residues. With 5 bases removed from V and 2 bases from J, the gap between germline ends came to 10 bases. Germline values: CDR1 SGHDN, CDR2 FVKESK. CDR3 loop: CASSYSGTYNEQFF. CDR3 bases: TGTGCCAGCAGCTACTCCGGGACCTACAATGAGCAGTTCTTC.

V and J are TRBV9 and TRBJ2-7; the match to TRBD2 covers 7 bases. The CDR3 loop spans 15 amino acids. V lost 3 bases to trimming and J lost 2 bases; unmatched junction nucleotides: 8. CDR1 is SGDLS and CDR2 is YYNGEE in the germline V gene. The CDR3 nucleotides read TGTGCCAGCAGCGCGGGCCCTAGCGGACCCTACGAGCAGTACTTC. As protein: CASSAGPSGPYEQYF.

V is TRBV7-8 and J is TRBJ2-7; D remains unclear. The germline V gene has CDR1 SGHVS and CDR2 FQNEAQ. The length of the CDR3 is 13 residues. Trimming cost V 2 bases and J 5 bases, with 10 bases left between them. Here the CDR3 reads CASSLPNSDEQYF. The CDR3 DNA follows: TGTGCCAGCAGCTTACCGAACTCGGACGAGCAGTACTTC. Together with reference TRBV7-8 and TRBJ2-7, the CDR3 gives the full variable domain: GAGVSQSPRYKVAKRGQDVALRCDPISGHVSLFWYQQALGQGPEFLTYFQNEAQLDKSGLPSDRFFAERPEGSVSTLKIQRTQQEDSAVYLCASSLPNSDEQYFGPGTRLTVT.

This sequence joins TRBV4-1 and TRBJ1-2; D is ambiguous. Trimming removed 4 bases from V and 8 bases from J, with 17 bases in between. Germline lookup yields CDR1 MGHRA and CDR2 YSYEKL. The CDR3 extends over 14 amino acids. CDR3 sequence reads: CASSLQDGSDGYTF. CDR3 nucleotide sequence: TGCGCCAGCAGCCTCCAGGACGGGTCGGACGGCTACACCTTC.